Each of the 17 T cell receptor beta chains below was sequenced from the same sample in a study of blood T cell repertoires in COVID-19. Libraries were prepared by immunoSEQ multiplex PCR; TCRdb keeps only in-frame clonotypes and omits some of them. The data show about 300,000 clones, with about 82% seen just once and around 1.7% held by the top ten. The sample consisted of peripheral blood. These receptors all stem from a woman between 45 and 60 years old with acute or convalescent COVID-19.

The chain uses TRBV5-1 and TRBJ1-2; D uncertain. This CDR3 spans 14 amino acids. With 4 bases removed from V and 8 bases from J, the gap between germline ends came to 18 bases. Germline V lookup: CDR1 SGHRS, CDR2 YFSETQ. The CDR3 DNA reads TGCGCCAGCAGCACCCAGGACTGGACCGGCGGCTACACCTTC. Its translation is CASSTQDWTGGYTF.

The chain is built from TRBV7-3 and TRBJ2-7; D ambiguous. The germline V gene has CDR1 SGHTA and CDR2 FQGTGA. CDR3 length: 13 residues. The V end was cut by 5 bases, the J end by 3 bases, with 11 bases between. DNA for the CDR3: TGTGCCAGCAGCCCCGGCGGTCTCTACGAGCAGTACTTC. Its translation is CASSPGGLYEQYF.

This clone was detected only once. This sequence joins TRBV4-2 and TRBJ2-1; TRBD2 aligns across 9 bases. The CDR3 loop spans 16 amino acids. Looked up from germline, CDR1 is LGHNA and CDR2 is YNFKEQ. The trim removed 0 bases at V and 5 bases at J, leaving 5 bases unmatched. In DNA, the CDR3 is TGTGCCAGCAGCCAAGAAGTAGCGGGAGTCCACAATGAGCAGTTCTTC. The encoded protein is CASSQEVAGVHNEQFF.

This sequence joins TRBV5-4 and TRBJ2-3, with D perhaps matching TRBD1 (6 bases). Germline V gives CDR1 SGHNT, CDR2 YYREEE (reference sequence). This CDR3 has 16 residues. The V end was cut by 0 bases, the J end by 3 bases, with 14 bases between. CDR3 nucleotide sequence: TGTGCCAGCAGCTTGGCCAACAGGGCGGGTACAGATACGCAGTATTTT. This sequence encodes CASSLANRAGTDTQYF.

J is TRBJ2-7 and V is TRBV11-2; 13 nucleotides agree with TRBD2. The CDR3 spans 17 residues. Trimming at V came to 3 bases and at J to 0 bases, leaving 5 bases not matched to a gene. Germline CDR1 is SGHAT and CDR2 is FQNNGV. The CDR3 coding sequence is TGTGCCAGCAGCTTTACTAGCGGGAGGGTAAGCTCCTACGAGCAGTACTTC. This codes for CASSFTSGRVSSYEQYF.

The chain carries TRBV18 and TRBJ1-2; 7 bases map to TRBD1. This CDR3 has 15 amino acids. The junction had 15 bases not matched to a gene; V was cut back by 6 bases and J by 8 bases. CDR1 and CDR2 from the germline V gene are KGHSH and LQKENI. The CDR3 coding sequence is TGTGCCAGCTCCACGCAGGGACAGTCGATCGACGGCTACACCTTC. This sequence encodes CASSTQGQSIDGYTF.

This clone was detected only a few times. This chain joins TRBV28 and TRBJ1-4; D call uncertain. The length of the CDR3 is 16 residues. CDR1 and CDR2 from the germline V gene are MDHEN and SYDVKM. The ends were cut back, 5 bases at V and 1 base at J, with 14 bases in the middle. The CDR3 spells CASSPTTPVTNEKLFF. CDR3 bases: TGTGCCAGCAGTCCCACGACACCGGTAACTAATGAAAAACTGTTTTTT.

In its sample, this clone was seen once. Mismatch with germline at one junction end may stem from a read error. The chain couples TRBV7-2 to TRBJ1-2; no firm D call. This CDR3 contains 13 residues. Germline V gene sequence: CDR1 SGHTA, CDR2 FQGNSA. The CDR3 DNA reads as TGTGCCAGCAGCTTACACGGAGACGCCGCCCCTGCCTTC. Translation gives CASSLHGDAAPAF. Full variable domain (missing parts from reference TRBV7-2 and TRBJ1-2): GAGVSQSPSNKVTEKGKDVELRCDPISGHTALYWYRQSLGQGLEFLIYFQGNSAPDKSGLPSDRFSAERTGGSVSTLTIQRTQQEDSAVYLCASSLHGDAAPAFGSGTRLTVV.

The chain is built from TRBV7-2 and TRBJ2-7, with D perhaps matching TRBD2 (6 bases). The germline gives CDR1 SGHTA, CDR2 FQGNSA. The germline V and J ends were trimmed by 5 bases and 0 bases, with 14 bases remaining between them. The CDR3 length is 15 residues. CDR3 nucleotide sequence: TGTGCCAGCAGCCCCACTGGAGGGAGCTCCTACGAGCAGTACTTC. It codes for CASSPTGGSSYEQYF.

The CDR3 nucleotides are TGTGCCAGCAGTGAAGGACTGCTGCACTCCTACGAGCAGTACTTC. The encoded protein is CASSEGLLHSYEQYF. The rearrangement joins TRBV2 to TRBJ2-7; D unresolved. The V gene's germline CDR1 is SNHLY and CDR2 FYNNEI. Deletions cut 1 base from V and 0 bases from J, with 10 bases between. The length of the CDR3 is 15 residues.

V is TRBV2 and J is TRBJ2-5, with D maybe TRBD1 (6 bases). V was clipped by 0 bases and J by 1 base, with 12 bases between them. Germline V gene sequence: CDR1 SNHLY, CDR2 FYNNEI. The CDR3 sequence is 16 residues long. The CDR3: CASSEALWGPQETQYF. Written as DNA, the CDR3 is TGTGCCAGCAGTGAAGCGCTGTGGGGGCCCCAAGAGACCCAGTACTTC.

The rearrangement links TRBV27 to TRBJ1-5; perhaps TRBD1 as D (5 bases). CDR1 and CDR2 (germline): MNHEY, SMNVEV (reference sequence). V gave up 8 bases and J gave up 0 bases, with 14 bases separating them. The CDR3 has 15 residues. CDR3 DNA sequence: TGTGCCAGCGGGGGAGGGGACCATAGCAATCAGCCCCAGCATTTT. Translating gives CASGGGDHSNQPQHF.

CDR3 DNA sequence: TGTGCCAGCAGCTACAGCCAAGGAAACACCATATATTTT. This codes for CASSYSQGNTIYF. The chain employs TRBV7-9 and TRBJ1-3; D gene unclear. V was trimmed by 4 bases and J by 4 bases, leaving 8 bases between them. This CDR3 spans 13 amino acids. Germline V gene data show CDR1 as SEHNR and CDR2 as FQNEAQ (reference sequence).

This chain joins TRBV11-1 and TRBJ1-4; D not resolved. The CDR3 runs to 13 residues. The V end lost 2 bases, the J end lost 8 bases, and 9 bases lay between the germline ends. CDR1 is SGHAT, CDR2 FQDESV, per germline (reference sequence). The CDR3 protein is CASSLTSREKLFF. The DNA of the CDR3 is TGTGCCAGCAGCTTAACCTCCAGGGAAAAACTGTTTTTT.

The chain carries TRBV7-9 and TRBJ1-4; 7 nucleotides match TRBD1. Germline CDR1 SEHNR, CDR2 FQNEAQ (reference sequence). The CDR3 loop spans 15 amino acids. Trimming took 2 bases from V and 5 from J; bases not matched to a gene: 5. CDR3 in amino acids: CASSLSTGVNEKLFF. The CDR3 coding sequence is TGTGCCAGCAGCTTATCCACAGGGGTAAATGAAAAACTGTTTTTT.

The rearrangement uses TRBV6-5 and TRBJ2-5; D ambiguous. The CDR3 extends over 14 amino acids. Trimming took off 6 bases at V and 1 base at J, with 12 bases between the two ends. CDR1 is MNHEY, CDR2 SVGAGI, per germline. CDR3 DNA sequence: TGTGCCAGCAGAATGGATAACAGCCAAGAGACCCAGTACTTC. The encoded protein is CASRMDNSQETQYF.

This rearrangement joins TRBV7-2 to TRBJ2-1; 7 positions match TRBD1. Trimming cost V 5 bases and J 1 base; bases outside gene matches: 5. CDR1 and CDR2 from the germline V gene are SGHTA and FQGNSA. This CDR3 is 15 amino acids long. DNA of the CDR3: TGTGCCAGCAGCCAAACAGGGGATTCCTACAATGAGCAGTTCTTC. It encodes CASSQTGDSYNEQFF.